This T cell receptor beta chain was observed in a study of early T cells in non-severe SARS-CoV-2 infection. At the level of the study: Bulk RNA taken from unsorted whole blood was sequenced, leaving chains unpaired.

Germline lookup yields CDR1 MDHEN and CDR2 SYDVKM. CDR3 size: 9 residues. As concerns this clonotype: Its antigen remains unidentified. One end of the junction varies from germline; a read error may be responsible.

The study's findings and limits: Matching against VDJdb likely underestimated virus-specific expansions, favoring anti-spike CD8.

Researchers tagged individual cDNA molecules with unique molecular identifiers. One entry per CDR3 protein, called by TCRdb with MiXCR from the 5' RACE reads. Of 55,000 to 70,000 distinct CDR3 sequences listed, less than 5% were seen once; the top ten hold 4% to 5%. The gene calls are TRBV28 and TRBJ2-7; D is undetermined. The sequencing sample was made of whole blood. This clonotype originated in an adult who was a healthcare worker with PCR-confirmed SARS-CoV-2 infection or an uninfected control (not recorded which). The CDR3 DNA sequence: TGTGCCAGCGGCCCGGGCCACAACTTC. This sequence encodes CASGPGHNF.